Each of the 28 T cell receptor beta chains below was sequenced from the same sample in a study of blood T cells in healthy people across ages. A sample-barcoded 5' primer and a J-beta primer mix were used in a second PCR of roughly 6 to 12 cycles. From the 5' RACE reads, TCRdb called clonotypes with MiXCR, one entry per CDR3 protein. In the table there are around 1.5 million distinct CDR3 sequences, roughly 40% of which are singletons. Sequenced: blood. The receptors derive from a woman aged 18-29 years in good health.

This chain links TRBV7-2 with TRBJ1-1; D possibly corresponds to TRBD1 (6 bases). The CDR3 sequence is 15 residues long. V lost 6 bases to trimming and J lost 6 bases, with 20 bases between them. Germline V lookup: CDR1 SGHTA, CDR2 FQGNSA. CDR3 in DNA: TGTGCCAGCAGTGGAGCAACGGGACATCCACCTGAAGCTTTCTTT. It specifies CASSGATGHPPEAFF.

This clonotype was detected only a few times. The J gene is TRBJ2-7, the V gene TRBV20-1; TRBD2 might be the D (5 bases). From germline, CDR1 is DFQATT and CDR2 SNEGSKA (reference sequence). The V end was cut by 0 bases, the J end by 5 bases, with 14 bases between. The CDR3 runs 14 residues. The CDR3 region is CSARDRETGNEQYF. CDR3 nucleotides: TGCAGTGCTAGAGATCGGGAAACCGGGAACGAGCAGTACTTC.

This clonotype was detected once. This chain uses TRBV2 with TRBJ1-2; TRBD1 matches 12 bases. Germline-derived CDR1 and CDR2 are SNHLY and FYNNEI. This CDR3 contains 16 residues. The V segment lost 6 bases and the J segment 4 bases; nucleotides outside the gene matches: 9. The CDR3 sequence: CASRARDRGRVYGYTF. CDR3 DNA: TGTGCCAGCAGGGCCCGGGACAGGGGGCGCGTCTATGGCTACACCTTC. The full variable domain, in which reference TRBV2 and TRBJ1-2 provide the parts outside the CDR3, is EPEVTQTPSHQVTQMGQEVILRCVPISNHLYFYWYRQILGQKVEFLVSFYNNEISEKSEIFDDQFSVERPDGSNFTLKIRSTKLEDSAMYFCASRARDRGRVYGYTFGSGTRLTVV.

This clonotype was recorded at least ten times. This chain connects TRBV2 to TRBJ1-2; D is ambiguous. V was trimmed by 7 bases and J by 5 bases, leaving 17 bases between them. This CDR3 has 14 residues. Germline values: CDR1 SNHLY, CDR2 FYNNEI. The CDR3 protein is CASTSWQGGYGYTF. In DNA form, the CDR3 reads TGTGCCAGCACCTCGTGGCAAGGTGGTTATGGCTACACCTTC.

This clonotype was observed at least ten times. The chain carries TRBV7-2 and TRBJ2-3; D unclear. CDR1 SGHTA and CDR2 FQGNSA come from the germline V gene. Between the trimmed V and J ends, which lost 2 bases and 2 bases, there was a span of 11 bases. CDR3 length: 15 amino acids. CDR3 residues: CASSLMGWSTDTQYF. DNA for the CDR3: TGTGCCAGCAGCTTAATGGGGTGGTCCACAGATACGCAGTATTTT. Full variable domain (missing parts from reference TRBV7-2 and TRBJ2-3): GAGVSQSPSNKVTEKGKDVELRCDPISGHTALYWYRQSLGQGLEFLIYFQGNSAPDKSGLPSDRFSAERTGGSVSTLTIQRTQQEDSAVYLCASSLMGWSTDTQYFGPGTRLTVL.

The chain uses TRBV6-6 and TRBJ2-3; the D gene is possibly TRBD2 (5 bases). Germline lookup yields CDR1 MNHNY and CDR2 SVGAGI (reference sequence). The CDR3 is 15 amino acids. V lost 6 bases to trimming and J lost 0 bases, with 13 bases between them. CDR3 coding DNA: TGTGCCAGCAGCCCAAAGGACTTAAGCACAGATACGCAGTATTTT. It encodes CASSPKDLSTDTQYF.

On this clonotype itself: At one end the junction does not follow the germline gene, possibly because of a read error. The CDR3 nucleotides are TGCAGTGCTAGAGATGGTCCTGGTTCACCCCCCCACTTT. This codes for CSARDGPGSPPHF. V usage is TRBV20-1 and J usage is TRBJ1-6; D is unclear. The CDR3 length is 13 residues. The germline CDR1 and CDR2 sequences are DFQATT and SNEGSKA (reference sequence).

This clonotype occurred a few times. The chain has TRBV27 and TRBJ1-1, with D possibly TRBD1 on 6 matching bases. CDR1 is MNHEY and CDR2 is SMNVEV in the germline V gene (reference sequence). CDR3 length: 13 amino acids. The V end was cut by 8 bases, the J end by 2 bases, with 12 bases between. CDR3 in DNA: TGTGCCAGCCATTTCAGGGGAAACACTGAAGCTTTCTTT. Protein sequence: CASHFRGNTEAFF.

CDR3 coding DNA: TGCAGCGTGACAGGGAGGTACAATGAGCAGTTCTTC. It is translated as CSVTGRYNEQFF. This chain joins TRBV29-1 and TRBJ2-1, with D possibly being TRBD1 (7 bases). Germline CDR1 reads SQVTM; CDR2 reads ANQGSEA. The CDR3 consists of 12 residues. The V gene lost 6 bases and the J gene lost 4 bases, with 10 bases spanning the gap.

This chain uses TRBV15 with TRBJ2-1; 7 bases match TRBD2. The CDR3 is 16 residues long. Germline CDR1 and CDR2: LNHNV and YYDKDF (reference sequence). Losses at the gene ends were 1 base for V and 0 bases for J; bases not matched to a gene: 3. CDR3 residues: CATSRVGGSSYNEQFF. In DNA form, the CDR3 reads TGTGCCACCAGCAGAGTCGGCGGGAGCTCCTACAATGAGCAGTTCTTC.

In the case of this clonotype: The germline gene is not matched at one end of the junction; a read error may be the cause. The rearrangement uses TRBV11-2 and TRBJ1-6, with D uncertain. Germline CDR1 reads SGHAT; CDR2 reads FQNNGV. The CDR3 contains 17 residues. CDR3 bases: TGTACCAGCAGCTCGAAACCCCAGTTCAGTCCCTTTTCACCCCTCCACTTT. Its protein product is CTSSSKPQFSPFSPLHF. The full variable domain, completed using reference TRBV11-2 and TRBJ1-6, is EAGVAQSPRYKIIEKRQSVAFWCNPISGHATLYWYQQILGQGPKLLIQFQNNGVVDDSQLPKDRFSAERLKGVDSTLKIQPAKLEDSAVYLCTSSSKPQFSPFSPLHFGNGTRLTVT.

Comments on this clonotype: Its ends do not fully match the called genes, so a read error is possible. The gene calls are TRBV7-9 and TRBJ2-3, with 9 bases matching TRBD1. This CDR3 region has 17 residues. Germline values: CDR1 SEHNR, CDR2 FQNEAQ (reference sequence). For the CDR3, the DNA is TGTGCCAGCAGCTCCTATACCGGGACAGGGAGAGCAGATACGCGGTATTTT. Protein product: CASSSYTGTGRADTRYF.

CDR3 in DNA: TGCGCCAGCTCCCCGGAGGGCAGTTCCAAGACCCAGTACTTC. It specifies CASSPEGSSKTQYF. J is TRBJ2-5 and V is TRBV5-1; maybe TRBD2 (6 bases). V was cut by 7 bases and J by 6 bases, with 19 bases left in between. The CDR3 totals 14 residues. Germline CDR1 reads SGHRS; CDR2 reads YFSETQ.

V gene TRBV6-1 combines with J gene TRBJ1-1; 9 bases line up with TRBD1. From germline, CDR1 is MNHNS and CDR2 SASEGT. This CDR3 is 14 amino acids long. Unmatched junction bases numbered 7, after V lost 6 bases and J lost 5 bases. CDR3 DNA sequence: TGTGCCAGCAGAGGGGACAGGGCTACTACTGAAGCTTTCTTT. It is translated as CASRGDRATTEAFF.

The chain recombines TRBV4-1 with TRBJ2-5, with 10 bases fitting TRBD2. The germline gives CDR1 MGHRA, CDR2 YSYEKL. The CDR3 runs 17 residues. V gave up 4 bases and J gave up 11 bases; unmatched junction bases: 19. In nucleotides, the CDR3 is TGCGCCAGCAGCCTAGACCGGACTAGCGGCTCCTACAATGAGCAGTACTTC. Translation gives CASSLDRTSGSYNEQYF.

This chain uses TRBV6-1 with TRBJ2-4; 15 bases map to TRBD2. The V gene's germline CDR1 is MNHNS and CDR2 SASEGT. This CDR3 comprises 20 residues. V dropped 2 bases and J dropped 1; count of bases not matched to a gene: 9. DNA of the CDR3: TGTGCCAGCAGTGAATTTGGACTAGCGGGAGGGCCCCCGGCCAAAAACATTCAGTACTTC. It specifies CASSEFGLAGGPPAKNIQYF.

This chain links TRBV5-1 with TRBJ2-3, with 7 bases aligning to TRBD1. The CDR3 totals 14 residues. Germline CDR1 and CDR2: SGHRS and YFSETQ. V was pared by 2 bases and J by 3 bases, with 3 bases of the junction left unmatched. The CDR3 DNA reads TGCGCCAGCAGCTTACAGGGGCAGACAGATACGCAGTATTTT. Translated, it gives CASSLQGQTDTQYF.

This chain uses TRBV11-2 with TRBJ2-1; 8 positions agree with TRBD1. In germline, CDR1 is SGHAT, CDR2 FQNNGV. Losses at the gene ends were 0 bases for V and 0 bases for J; bases not matched to a gene: 7. The CDR3 has 18 amino acids. The CDR3 loop is CASSLDLSGTGSYNEQFF. For the CDR3, the DNA is TGTGCCAGCAGCTTAGATCTGAGTGGGACAGGCTCCTACAATGAGCAGTTCTTC.

This chain connects TRBV10-2 to TRBJ1-2; maybe TRBD1 (6 bases). The germline gives CDR1 WSHSY, CDR2 SAAADI. This CDR3 has 14 amino acids. The V and J ends lost 2 bases and 4 bases respectively, with 11 bases between them. As DNA, the CDR3 is TGCGCCAGCAGTGAGGTTACAGGGATCTATGGCTACACCTTC. Its translation: CASSEVTGIYGYTF.

The rearrangement uses TRBV20-1 and TRBJ2-5; D is undetermined. This CDR3 region has 13 residues. Germline V gene lookup returns CDR1 DFQATT and CDR2 SNEGSKA (reference sequence). The V gene lost 3 bases and the J gene lost 10 bases, with 18 bases spanning the gap. CDR3 residues: CSARDSSAYDQYF. Written as DNA, the CDR3 is TGCAGTGCTAGGGATAGCTCAGCTTACGACCAGTACTTC.

This chain links TRBV6-6 with TRBJ2-4, with 10 bases matching TRBD1. J lost 13 bases, V lost 6 bases, and 15 bases had no gene match. The CDR3 is made up of 15 amino acids. Germline V gives CDR1 MNHNY, CDR2 SVGAGI (reference sequence). This CDR3 is CASSPGTGVQYKQYF. In nucleotides, the CDR3 is TGTGCCAGCAGCCCGGGGACAGGGGTTCAATACAAGCAGTACTTC.

There are a few counts of this clonotype. J is TRBJ2-4 and V is TRBV29-1; 10 bases agree with TRBD1. Germline CDR1 reads SQVTM; CDR2 reads ANQGSEA. V lost 4 bases to trimming and J lost 1 base; unmatched junction nucleotides: 4. The CDR3 length is 15 residues. CDR3: CSVVRTGGAKNIQYF. The CDR3 nucleotides read TGCAGCGTTGTTCGGACAGGGGGTGCCAAAAACATTCAGTACTTC.

This chain links TRBV5-1 with TRBJ2-7; perhaps TRBD2 as D (5 bases). Germline-derived CDR1 and CDR2 are SGHRS and YFSETQ. The CDR3 has 13 amino acids. The ends were cut back, 7 bases at V and 2 bases at J, with 13 bases in the middle. The CDR3 loop is CASASGFTYEQYF. The CDR3, as DNA: TGCGCCAGCGCCTCGGGGTTCACCTACGAGCAGTACTTC.

In regard to this clonotype: A much larger clone lies one base from this, so it may be a read error. The chain carries TRBV7-2 and TRBJ2-1; no clear D. Germline V gives CDR1 SGHTA, CDR2 FQGNSA. The CDR3 spans 13 residues. Trimming cost V 5 bases and J 9 bases, with 14 bases left between them. The CDR3, as DNA: TGTGCCAGCAGCGTAGGAGATTTCGCTGAGCAGTTCTTC. Translated: CASSVGDFAEQFF. The entire variable domain, with the rest obtained from reference TRBV7-2 and TRBJ2-1, is as follows: GAGVSQSPSNKVTEKGKDVELRCDPISGHTALYWYRQSLGQGLEFLIYFQGNSAPDKSGLPSDRFSAERTGGSVSTLTIQRTQQEDSAVYLCASSVGDFAEQFFGPGTRLTVL.

This clonotype was observed a handful of times. The gene calls are TRBV4-2 and TRBJ2-7; D unclear. Germline V gene data show CDR1 as LGHNA and CDR2 as YNFKEQ. Between the trimmed V and J ends, which lost 0 bases and 6 bases, there was a span of 12 bases. This CDR3 region has 14 residues. The CDR3 region is CASSQDKNPPEQYF. CDR3 bases: TGTGCCAGCAGCCAAGATAAGAACCCGCCCGAGCAGTACTTC.

This clonotype was detected only a few times. The chain joins TRBV19 to TRBJ2-4, with D maybe TRBD1 (6 bases). Trimming removed 10 bases at V and 4 bases at J, with 11 bases between. The CDR3 contains 12 residues. Germline CDR1 and CDR2: LNHDA and SQIVND (reference sequence). Written as DNA, the CDR3 is TGTGCCACCCGGGACAATAAAAACATTCAGTACTTC. Residues: CATRDNKNIQYF.

This clonotype came up a few times. The rearrangement uses TRBV7-9 and TRBJ2-3; tentative D call: TRBD1 (6 bases). The CDR3 runs to 15 residues. With 11 bases removed from V and 0 bases from J, the gap between germline ends came to 18 bases. Germline V gene data show CDR1 as SEHNR and CDR2 as FQNEAQ (reference sequence). Here the CDR3 DNA reads TGTGCCGGCTTTGACAGGAGAACTAGCACAGATACGCAGTATTTT. Encoded protein: CAGFDRRTSTDTQYF. Using reference TRBV7-9 and TRBJ2-3 for the parts outside the CDR3, the full variable domain is DTGVSQNPRHKITKRGQNVTFRCDPISEHNRLYWYRQTLGQGPEFLTYFQNEAQLEKSRLLSDRFSAERPKGSFSTLEIQRTEQGDSAMYLCAGFDRRTSTDTQYFGPGTRLTVL.

This chain uses TRBV10-3 with TRBJ1-4; D not certain. The germline gives CDR1 ENHRY, CDR2 SYGVKD. The CDR3 is 14 amino acids. The V end lost 0 bases, the J end lost 4 bases, and 6 bases lay between the germline ends. For the CDR3, the DNA is TGTGCCATCAGTGAGTCCGGCCGTAATGAAAAACTGTTTTTT. Its translation: CAISESGRNEKLFF.